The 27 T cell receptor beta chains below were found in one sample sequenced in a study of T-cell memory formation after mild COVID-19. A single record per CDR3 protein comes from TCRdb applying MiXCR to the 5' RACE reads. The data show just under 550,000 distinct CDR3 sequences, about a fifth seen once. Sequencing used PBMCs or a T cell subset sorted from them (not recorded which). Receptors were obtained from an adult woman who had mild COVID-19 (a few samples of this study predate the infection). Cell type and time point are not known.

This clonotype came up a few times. Written as DNA, the CDR3 is TGTGCCAGCAGCCGCGGGTGGGGGGAGCAGTACTTC. Its translation is CASSRGWGEQYF. This chain links TRBV7-6 with TRBJ2-7, with D perhaps TRBD1 or TRBD2 (5 bases each). Germline V gene lookup returns CDR1 SGHVS and CDR2 FNYEAQ. V lost 5 bases and J 7 bases, leaving 12 bases between the germline ends. This CDR3 is 12 amino acids long.

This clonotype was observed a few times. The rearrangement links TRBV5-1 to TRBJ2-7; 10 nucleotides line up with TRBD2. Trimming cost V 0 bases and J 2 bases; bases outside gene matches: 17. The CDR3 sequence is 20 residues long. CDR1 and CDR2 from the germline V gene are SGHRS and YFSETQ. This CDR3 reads CASSLGWHSGGPTNAYEQYF. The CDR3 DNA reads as TGCGCCAGCAGCTTGGGGTGGCATAGCGGGGGGCCAACCAACGCCTACGAGCAGTACTTC.

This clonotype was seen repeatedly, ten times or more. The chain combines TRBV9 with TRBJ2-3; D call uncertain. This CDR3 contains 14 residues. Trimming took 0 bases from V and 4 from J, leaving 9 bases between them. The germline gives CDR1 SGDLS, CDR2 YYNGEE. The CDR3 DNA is TGTGCCAGCAGCGTAGATCAGGCGGCAGATACGCAGTATTTT. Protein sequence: CASSVDQAADTQYF.

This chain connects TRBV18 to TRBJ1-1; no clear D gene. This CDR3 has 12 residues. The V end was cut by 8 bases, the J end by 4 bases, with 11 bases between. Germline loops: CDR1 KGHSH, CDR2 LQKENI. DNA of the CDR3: TGTGCCAGCACCACGTCGACCACTGAAGCTTTCTTT. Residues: CASTTSTTEAFF.

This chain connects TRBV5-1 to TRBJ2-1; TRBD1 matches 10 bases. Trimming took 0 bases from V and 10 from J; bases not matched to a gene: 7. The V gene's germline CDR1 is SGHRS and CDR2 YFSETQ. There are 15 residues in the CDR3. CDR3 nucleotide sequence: TGCGCCAGCAGCTTGGTGGGACAGGGGTTAGGGGAGCAGTTCTTC. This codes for CASSLVGQGLGEQFF.

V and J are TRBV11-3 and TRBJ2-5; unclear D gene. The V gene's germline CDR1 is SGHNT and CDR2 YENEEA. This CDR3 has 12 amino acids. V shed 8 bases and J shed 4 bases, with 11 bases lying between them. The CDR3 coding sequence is TGTGCCAGCGCCCCCCAAACAGAGACCCAGTACTTC. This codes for CASAPQTETQYF.

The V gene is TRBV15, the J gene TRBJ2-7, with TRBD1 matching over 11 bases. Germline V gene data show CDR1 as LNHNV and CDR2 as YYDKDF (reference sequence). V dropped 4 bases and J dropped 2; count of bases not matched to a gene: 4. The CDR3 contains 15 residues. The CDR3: CATSNPGQGAYEQYF. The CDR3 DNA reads TGTGCCACCAGCAATCCGGGACAGGGGGCCTACGAGCAGTACTTC.

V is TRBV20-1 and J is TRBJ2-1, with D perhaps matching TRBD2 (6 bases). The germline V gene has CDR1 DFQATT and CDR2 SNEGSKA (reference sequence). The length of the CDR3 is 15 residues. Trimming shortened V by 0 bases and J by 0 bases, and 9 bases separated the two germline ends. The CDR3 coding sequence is TGCAGTGCTAGAGATGGGGGGAGCTCCTACAATGAGCAGTTCTTC. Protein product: CSARDGGSSYNEQFF.

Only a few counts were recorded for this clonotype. CDR3 sequence: CASSQGQDQRGLAGNTQYF. Here the CDR3 DNA reads TGTGCCAGCAGCCAAGGACAGGACCAAAGGGGACTAGCGGGCAATACGCAGTATTTT. The chain is built from TRBV7-8 and TRBJ2-3, with 12 bases fitting TRBD2. Germline V gene data show CDR1 as SGHVS and CDR2 as FQNEAQ. Trimming took 5 bases from V and 7 from J; bases not matched to a gene: 19. CDR3 length equals 19 residues.

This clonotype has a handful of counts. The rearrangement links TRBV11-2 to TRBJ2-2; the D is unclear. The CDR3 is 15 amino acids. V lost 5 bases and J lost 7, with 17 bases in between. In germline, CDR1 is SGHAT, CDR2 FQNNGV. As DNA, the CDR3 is TGTGCCAGCAGCCCGAACGTGGGGTGGGACGGGGAGCTGTTTTTT. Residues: CASSPNVGWDGELFF.

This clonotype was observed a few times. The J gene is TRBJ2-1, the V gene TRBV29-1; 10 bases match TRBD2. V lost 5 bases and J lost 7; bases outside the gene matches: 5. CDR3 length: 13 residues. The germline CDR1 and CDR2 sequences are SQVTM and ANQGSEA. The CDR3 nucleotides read TGCAGCGTTAGCGGGAGGGTTCGGAATGAGCAGTTCTTC. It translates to CSVSGRVRNEQFF.

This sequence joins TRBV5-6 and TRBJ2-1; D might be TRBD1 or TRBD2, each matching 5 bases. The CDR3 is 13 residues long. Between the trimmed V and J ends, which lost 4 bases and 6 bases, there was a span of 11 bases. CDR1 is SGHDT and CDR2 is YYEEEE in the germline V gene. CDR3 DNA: TGTGCCAGCAGCCCCGGGGACCCCAATGAGCAGTTCTTC. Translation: CASSPGDPNEQFF.

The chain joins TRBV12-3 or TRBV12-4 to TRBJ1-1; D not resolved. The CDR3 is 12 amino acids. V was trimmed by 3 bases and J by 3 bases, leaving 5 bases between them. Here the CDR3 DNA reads TGTGCCAGCAGTTTTTGGTACACTGAAGCTTTCTTT. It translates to CASSFWYTEAFF.

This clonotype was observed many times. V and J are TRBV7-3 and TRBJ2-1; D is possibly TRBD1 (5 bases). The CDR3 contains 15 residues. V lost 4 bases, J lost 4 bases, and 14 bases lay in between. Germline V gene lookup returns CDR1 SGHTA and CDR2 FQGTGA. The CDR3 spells CASSSSSRQYNEQFF. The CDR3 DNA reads TGTGCCAGCAGCTCCTCTTCTAGACAGTACAATGAGCAGTTCTTC.

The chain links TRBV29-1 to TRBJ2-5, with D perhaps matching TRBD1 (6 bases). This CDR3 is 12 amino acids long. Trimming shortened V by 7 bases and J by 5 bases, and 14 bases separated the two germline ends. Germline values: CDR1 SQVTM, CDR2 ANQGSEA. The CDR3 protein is CSAGQYPETQYF. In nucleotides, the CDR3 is TGCAGCGCCGGACAGTATCCGGAGACCCAGTACTTC. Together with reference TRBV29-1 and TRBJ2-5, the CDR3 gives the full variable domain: SAVISQKPSRDICQRGTSLTIQCQVDSQVTMMFWYRQQPGQSLTLIATANQGSEATYESGFVIDKFPISRPNLTFSTLTVSNMSPEDSSIYLCSAGQYPETQYFGPGTRLLVL.

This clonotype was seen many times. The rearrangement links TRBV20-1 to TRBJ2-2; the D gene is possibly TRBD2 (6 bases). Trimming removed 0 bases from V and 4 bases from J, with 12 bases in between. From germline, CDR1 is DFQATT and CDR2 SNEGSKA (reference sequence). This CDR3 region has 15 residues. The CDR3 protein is CSARDSRRGTGELFF. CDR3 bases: TGCAGTGCTAGAGATTCCAGGAGGGGCACCGGGGAGCTGTTTTTT.

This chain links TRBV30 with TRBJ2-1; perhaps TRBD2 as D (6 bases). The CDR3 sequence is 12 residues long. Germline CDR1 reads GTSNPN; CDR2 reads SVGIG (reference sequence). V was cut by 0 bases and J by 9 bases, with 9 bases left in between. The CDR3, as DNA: TGTGCCTGGAGTGTCGCAGCGGGTGAGCAGTTCTTC. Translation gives CAWSVAAGEQFF.

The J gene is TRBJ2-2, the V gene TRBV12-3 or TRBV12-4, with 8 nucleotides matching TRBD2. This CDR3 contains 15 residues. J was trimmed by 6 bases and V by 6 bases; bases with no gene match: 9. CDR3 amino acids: CASSTTAGGAGELFF. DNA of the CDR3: TGTGCCAGCAGCACAACAGCCGGGGGGGCCGGGGAGCTGTTTTTT.

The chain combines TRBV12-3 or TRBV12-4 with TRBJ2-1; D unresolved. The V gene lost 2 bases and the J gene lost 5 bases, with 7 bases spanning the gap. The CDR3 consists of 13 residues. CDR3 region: CASSLLRHNEQFF. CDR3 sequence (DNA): TGTGCCAGCAGTTTATTGCGCCACAATGAGCAGTTCTTC.

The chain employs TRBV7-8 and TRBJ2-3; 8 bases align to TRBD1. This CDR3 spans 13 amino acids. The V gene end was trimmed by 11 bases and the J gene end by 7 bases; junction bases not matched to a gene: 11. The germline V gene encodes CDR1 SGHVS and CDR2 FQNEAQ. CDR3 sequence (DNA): TGTGCCGTGGGGGGACAGGAGTGGAATACGCAGTATTTT. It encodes CAVGGQEWNTQYF.

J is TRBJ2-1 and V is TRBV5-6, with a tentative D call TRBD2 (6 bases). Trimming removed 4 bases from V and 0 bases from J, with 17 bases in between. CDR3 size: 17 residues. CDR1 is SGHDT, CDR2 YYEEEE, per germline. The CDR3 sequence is CASSIRERRSSYNEQFF. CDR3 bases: TGTGCCAGCAGCATCCGGGAGAGGAGAAGCTCCTACAATGAGCAGTTCTTC. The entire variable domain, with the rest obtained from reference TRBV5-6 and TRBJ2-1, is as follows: DAGVTQSPTHLIKTRGQQVTLRCSPKSGHDTVSWYQQALGQGPQFIFQYYEEEERQRGNFPDRFSGHQFPNYSSELNVNALLLGDSALYLCASSIRERRSSYNEQFFGPGTRLTVL.

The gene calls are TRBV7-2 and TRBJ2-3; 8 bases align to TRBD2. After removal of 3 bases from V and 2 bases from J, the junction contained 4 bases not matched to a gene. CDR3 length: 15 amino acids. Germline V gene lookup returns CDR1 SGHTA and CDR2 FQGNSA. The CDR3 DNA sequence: TGTGCCAGCAGCTTTACGGGAGGGCCCACAGATACGCAGTATTTT. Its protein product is CASSFTGGPTDTQYF. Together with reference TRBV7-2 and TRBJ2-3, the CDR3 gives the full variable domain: GAGVSQSPSNKVTEKGKDVELRCDPISGHTALYWYRQSLGQGLEFLIYFQGNSAPDKSGLPSDRFSAERTGGSVSTLTIQRTQQEDSAVYLCASSFTGGPTDTQYFGPGTRLTVL.

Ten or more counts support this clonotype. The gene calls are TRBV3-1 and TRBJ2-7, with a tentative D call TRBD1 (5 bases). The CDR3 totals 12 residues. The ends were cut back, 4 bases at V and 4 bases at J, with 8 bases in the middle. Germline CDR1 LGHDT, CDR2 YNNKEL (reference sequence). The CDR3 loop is CASSLNRYEQYF. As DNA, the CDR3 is TGTGCCAGCAGCCTCAACAGGTACGAGCAGTACTTC.

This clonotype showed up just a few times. This CDR3 is CASSHTGGNQPQHF. The CDR3 DNA is TGTGCCAGCAGTCACACAGGGGGCAATCAGCCCCAGCATTTT. This chain joins TRBV12-3 or TRBV12-4 and TRBJ1-5; 7 bases map to TRBD1. Unmatched junction bases numbered 3, after V lost 5 bases and J lost 2 bases. This CDR3 contains 14 residues.

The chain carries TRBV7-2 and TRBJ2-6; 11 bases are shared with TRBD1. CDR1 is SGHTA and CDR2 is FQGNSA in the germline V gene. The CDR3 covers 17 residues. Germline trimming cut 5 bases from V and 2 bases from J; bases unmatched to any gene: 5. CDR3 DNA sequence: TGTGCCAGCAGCAGAGGACAGGGGGCAACTGGGGCCAACGTCCTGACTTTC. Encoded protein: CASSRGQGATGANVLTF.

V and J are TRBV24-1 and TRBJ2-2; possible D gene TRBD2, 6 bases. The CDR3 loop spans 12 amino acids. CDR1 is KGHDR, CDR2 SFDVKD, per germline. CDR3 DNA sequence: TGTTGTAGCGGACCGAACACCGGGGAGCTGTTTTTT. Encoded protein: CCSGPNTGELFF.

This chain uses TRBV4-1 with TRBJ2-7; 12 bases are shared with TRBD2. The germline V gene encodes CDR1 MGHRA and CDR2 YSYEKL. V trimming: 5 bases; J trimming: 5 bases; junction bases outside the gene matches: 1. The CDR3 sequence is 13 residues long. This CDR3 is CASSGLAGNEQYF. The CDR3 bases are TGCGCCAGCAGCGGACTAGCGGGAAACGAGCAGTACTTC.